These 29 T cell receptor beta chains originate from one sample sequenced in a study of OX40 agonist ivuxolimab in advanced cancers. Library creation used the immunoSEQ multiplex PCR assay. As stored in TCRdb, this immuneACCESS dataset retains in-frame rearrangements with V and J assigned. A fraction of the clones does not appear; measured against another copy, unresolved V genes explain less than half of the discrepancy, and the remainder lacks a known reason. Within this sample are 55,000 to 65,000 clones, with approximately 90% of them counted one time only. In total, the top ten clones hold roughly 20% of the sample. The sequencing used CD4+ or CD8+ T cells sorted from blood, collected in a trial of the OX40 agonist ivuxolimab. All receptors derive from an adult with an advanced solid tumor such as melanoma, head and neck, liver or kidney cancer.

The rearrangement joins TRBV29-1 to TRBJ1-1; the match to TRBD1 covers 8 bases. The trim removed 3 bases at V and 6 bases at J, leaving 3 bases unmatched. CDR1 SQVTM and CDR2 ANQGSEA come from the germline V gene. CDR3 size: 12 residues. CDR3 sequence: CSVEDRVAEAFF. For the CDR3, the DNA is TGCAGCGTTGAGGACAGGGTTGCTGAAGCTTTCTTT. Together with reference TRBV29-1 and TRBJ1-1, the CDR3 gives the full variable domain: SAVISQKPSRDICQRGTSLTIQCQVDSQVTMMFWYRQQPGQSLTLIATANQGSEATYESGFVIDKFPISRPNLTFSTLTVSNMSPEDSSIYLCSVEDRVAEAFFGQGTRLTVV.

The V gene is TRBV19, the J gene TRBJ2-7, with 8 bases fitting TRBD1. The CDR3 is 15 residues long. The V gene end was trimmed by 0 bases and the J gene end by 5 bases; junction bases not matched to a gene: 6. Per germline, CDR1 LNHDA and CDR2 SQIVND (reference sequence). The DNA of the CDR3 is TGTGCCAGTAGTATAGATTCAGGGGGCGTAAACGAGCAGTACTTC. This codes for CASSIDSGGVNEQYF. Full variable domain (outside the CDR3, taken from reference TRBV19 and TRBJ2-7): DGGITQSPKYLFRKEGQNVTLSCEQNLNHDAMYWYRQDPGQGLRLIYYSQIVNDFQKGDIAEGYSVSREKKESFPLTVTSAQKNPTAFYLCASSIDSGGVNEQYFGPGTRLTVT.

The chain couples TRBV29-1 to TRBJ1-2; D uncertain. V was clipped by 0 bases and J by 7 bases, with 6 bases between them. From germline, CDR1 is SQVTM and CDR2 ANQGSEA. The CDR3 spans 11 residues. The CDR3: CSVEDRIGYTF. The CDR3 DNA reads as TGCAGCGTTGAAGACCGGATTGGCTACACCTTC. Full variable domain (remainder filled in from reference TRBV29-1 and TRBJ1-2): SAVISQKPSRDICQRGTSLTIQCQVDSQVTMMFWYRQQPGQSLTLIATANQGSEATYESGFVIDKFPISRPNLTFSTLTVSNMSPEDSSIYLCSVEDRIGYTFGSGTRLTVV.

As DNA, the CDR3 is TGTGCCAGCAGTCTTCTAGCGGGGCAAGAGACCCAGTACTTC. Translated: CASSLLAGQETQYF. The V and J genes are TRBV7-6 and TRBJ2-5; 9 nucleotides match TRBD2. The ends lost 6 bases at V and 2 bases at J; junction bases unmatched: 4. The CDR3 length is 14 residues. Germline CDR1 reads SGHVS; CDR2 reads FNYEAQ.

This chain uses TRBV28 with TRBJ1-4; D remains unclear. This CDR3 has 13 amino acids. Germline values: CDR1 MDHEN, CDR2 SYDVKM. The germline V and J ends were trimmed by 3 bases and 7 bases, with 9 bases remaining between them. Here the CDR3 DNA reads TGTGCCAGCAGTTTGCCGTTCCTTGAAAAACTGTTTTTT. It yields the protein CASSLPFLEKLFF.

V and J are TRBV10-2 and TRBJ2-5, with 8 bases that match TRBD2. The CDR3 has 16 amino acids. Germline assignment: CDR1 WSHSY and CDR2 SAAADI. The junction had 9 bases not matched to a gene; V was cut back by 1 base and J by 5 bases. CDR3 sequence (DNA): TGCGCCAGCAGTGAGTTCCTAGCGGGCCTCGGGGAGACCCAGTACTTC. It codes for CASSEFLAGLGETQYF.

The chain joins TRBV19 to TRBJ1-1; 7 bases match TRBD1. V was pared by 5 bases and J by 0 bases, with 3 bases of the junction left unmatched. The length of the CDR3 is 14 residues. In germline, CDR1 is LNHDA, CDR2 SQIVND (reference sequence). CDR3 protein: CASSRTGMNTEAFF. The CDR3 coding sequence is TGTGCCAGTAGTCGGACAGGAATGAACACTGAAGCTTTCTTT.

The chain combines TRBV29-1 with TRBJ2-1; D is possibly TRBD2 (5 bases). Trimming removed 0 bases at V and 10 bases at J, with 16 bases between. The CDR3 consists of 14 residues. CDR1 SQVTM and CDR2 ANQGSEA come from the germline V gene. The CDR3 DNA is TGCAGCGTTGAAGATCTGACCGTCCGAGGGGAGCAGTTCTTC. It specifies CSVEDLTVRGEQFF.

The J gene is TRBJ1-5, the V gene TRBV27; a weak D match, TRBD1 (5 bases). V shed 6 bases and J shed 11 bases, with 23 bases lying between them. CDR1 is MNHEY and CDR2 is SMNVEV in the germline V gene (reference sequence). This CDR3 is built from 15 residues. The CDR3 protein is CASRTLQGTPLTQHF. The CDR3 DNA is TGTGCCAGCAGAACCCTCCAGGGTACTCCGTTGACCCAGCATTTT.

The chain combines TRBV4-1 with TRBJ1-2; D not resolved. The CDR3 consists of 13 residues. Germline-derived CDR1 and CDR2 are MGHRA and YSYEKL. The V gene lost 1 base and the J gene lost 7 bases, with 10 bases spanning the gap. CDR3 sequence reads: CASSQVGLLGYTF. The CDR3 bases are TGCGCCAGCAGCCAAGTTGGCCTCCTTGGCTACACCTTC.

Here the CDR3 DNA reads TGTGCCAGCAGTGAGGGATTCCGGTACGAGCAGTACTTC. Amino acid sequence: CASSEGFRYEQYF. The chain links TRBV2 to TRBJ2-7; D not resolved. Germline-derived CDR1 and CDR2 are SNHLY and FYNNEI. There are 13 residues in the CDR3. V lost 3 bases, J lost 4 bases, and 10 bases lay in between.

This chain links TRBV2 with TRBJ1-2, with TRBD1 as a possible D gene (6 bases). Trimming shortened V by 8 bases and J by 7 bases, and 14 bases separated the two germline ends. Germline CDR1 is SNHLY and CDR2 is FYNNEI. The length of the CDR3 is 12 residues. Here the CDR3 reads CASLIGTFGYTF. CDR3 coding DNA: TGTGCCAGCCTAATTGGGACATTTGGCTACACCTTC.

The genes are TRBV9 and TRBJ2-6; possibly TRBD2 for D (5 bases). Deletions cut 4 bases from V and 0 bases from J, with 14 bases between. CDR1 and CDR2 from the germline V gene are SGDLS and YYNGEE. CDR3 size: 17 residues. CDR3 loop: CASSLSGGYSGANVLTF. CDR3 DNA: TGTGCCAGCAGCCTAAGTGGAGGCTACTCTGGGGCCAACGTCCTGACTTTC.

The rearrangement joins TRBV19 to TRBJ1-5; tentative D call: TRBD1 (6 bases). The V gene lost 8 bases and the J gene lost 3 bases, with 11 bases spanning the gap. This CDR3 has 13 residues. Germline assignment: CDR1 LNHDA and CDR2 SQIVND (reference sequence). Here the CDR3 reads CASFGGPNQPQHF. The CDR3 region has the DNA TGTGCCAGTTTCGGGGGCCCCAATCAGCCCCAGCATTTT.

The chain uses TRBV5-5 and TRBJ1-1; D remains ambiguous. Looked up from germline, CDR1 is SGHKS and CDR2 is YYEKEE (reference sequence). The CDR3 length is 14 residues. The ends were cut back, 7 bases at V and 3 bases at J, with 16 bases in the middle. CDR3 sequence: CASFPPGGDTEAFF. CDR3 nucleotides: TGTGCCAGCTTCCCCCCAGGCGGGGACACTGAAGCTTTCTTT.

The CDR3: CASSLAWGIGYTF. The CDR3 region has the DNA TGTGCCAGCAGCTTAGCGTGGGGAATCGGCTACACCTTC. The chain recombines TRBV7-6 with TRBJ1-2, with no clear D. This CDR3 contains 13 residues. The germline V and J ends were trimmed by 0 bases and 8 bases, with 10 bases remaining between them. Germline V CDR1 and CDR2: SGHVS, FNYEAQ.

The gene calls are TRBV6-1 and TRBJ2-7; no reliable D call. V was cut by 8 bases and J by 1 base, with 12 bases left in between. Looked up from germline, CDR1 is MNHNS and CDR2 is SASEGT. This CDR3 region has 13 residues. The CDR3 region is CASQSGVSYEQYF. Here the CDR3 DNA reads TGTGCCAGCCAAAGTGGGGTTTCCTACGAGCAGTACTTC.

The gene calls are TRBV6-5 and TRBJ1-1, with D unclear. V lost 6 bases to trimming and J lost 0 bases, with 8 bases between them. This CDR3 has 13 residues. CDR1 MNHEY and CDR2 SVGAGI come from the germline V gene. The DNA for the CDR3 is TGTGCCAGCAGACTCCACCTGAACACTGAAGCTTTCTTT. Translated: CASRLHLNTEAFF.

The rearrangement joins TRBV4-1 to TRBJ2-1; TRBD1 matches 9 bases. Trimming cost V 6 bases and J 4 bases; bases outside gene matches: 1. CDR3 length: 13 amino acids. Germline CDR1 reads MGHRA; CDR2 reads YSYEKL. CDR3 bases: TGCGCCAGCAGTGGGACAGGGTACAATGAGCAGTTCTTC. Protein: CASSGTGYNEQFF.

This sequence joins TRBV2 and TRBJ2-5, with D possibly TRBD2 on 5 matching bases. Germline V gene sequence: CDR1 SNHLY, CDR2 FYNNEI. CDR3 size: 14 residues. V lost 1 base and J lost 5, with 11 bases in between. CDR3 amino acids: CASSEDEGEETQYF. The CDR3, as DNA: TGTGCCAGCAGTGAAGACGAGGGCGAGGAGACCCAGTACTTC.

The rearrangement joins TRBV27 to TRBJ2-7; 7 bases map to TRBD1. Germline V gene sequence: CDR1 MNHEY, CDR2 SMNVEV (reference sequence). The V and J ends lost 6 bases and 0 bases, in that order; junction bases with no gene match: 5. The CDR3 loop spans 14 amino acids. Here the CDR3 reads CASRGTADSYEQYF. As DNA, the CDR3 is TGTGCCAGCAGGGGGACAGCCGACTCCTACGAGCAGTACTTC.

Here the CDR3 reads CASSLYYQETQYF. CDR3 nucleotide sequence: TGCGCCAGCAGTTTATACTATCAAGAGACCCAGTACTTC. V usage is TRBV5-1 and J usage is TRBJ2-5; D remains unclear. Trimming shortened V by 5 bases and J by 2 bases, and 10 bases separated the two germline ends. The CDR3 consists of 13 residues. Germline V lookup: CDR1 SGHRS, CDR2 YFSETQ.

This clone was picked up a small number of times. The chain uses TRBV11-2 and TRBJ2-3; D uncertain. V lost 3 bases and J 6 bases, leaving 19 bases between the germline ends. CDR1 is SGHAT, CDR2 FQNNGV, per germline. This CDR3 is 16 amino acids long. The chain's CDR3 is CASSFVPVVADDTQYF. CDR3 DNA: TGTGCCAGCAGCTTCGTTCCGGTCGTTGCTGATGATACGCAGTATTTT.

V is TRBV10-2 and J is TRBJ2-3, with D tentatively TRBD1 (5 bases). V lost 6 bases, J lost 0 bases, and 13 bases lay in between. This CDR3 contains 15 residues. The germline CDR1 and CDR2 sequences are WSHSY and SAAADI. Written as DNA, the CDR3 is TGCGCCAGCAGCCCCCGACAGCCGAGCACAGATACGCAGTATTTT. It yields the protein CASSPRQPSTDTQYF.

This clone was seen a handful of times. The chain combines TRBV5-6 with TRBJ2-3, with no clear D. Trimming took off 2 bases at V and 2 bases at J, with 12 bases between the two ends. This CDR3 is built from 15 residues. From germline, CDR1 is SGHDT and CDR2 YYEEEE. CDR3 sequence: CASSFGSLFTDTQYF. CDR3 bases: TGTGCCAGCAGCTTCGGCAGCCTCTTCACAGATACGCAGTATTTT.

J is TRBJ1-2 and V is TRBV2; no definite D call. Germline V gene sequence: CDR1 SNHLY, CDR2 FYNNEI. CDR3 length equals 13 residues. V lost 7 bases to trimming and J lost 2 bases, with 11 bases between them. The CDR3 loop is CASIERPNYGYTF. CDR3 in DNA: TGTGCCAGCATCGAGAGGCCAAACTATGGCTACACCTTC.

This sequence joins TRBV7-9 and TRBJ2-1; D tentatively reads TRBD1 or TRBD2 (5 bases each). The CDR3 loop spans 14 amino acids. Germline loops: CDR1 SEHNR, CDR2 FQNEAQ (reference sequence). The V end was cut by 4 bases, the J end by 7 bases, with 14 bases between. The CDR3 DNA reads TGTGCCAGCAGCTCTGAGGGCAGGGTAAATGAGCAGTTCTTC. Translation gives CASSSEGRVNEQFF.

This chain connects TRBV5-1 to TRBJ1-1, with TRBD1 identical over 8 bases. Trimming at V came to 1 base and at J to 4 bases, leaving 0 bases not matched to a gene. Germline values: CDR1 SGHRS, CDR2 YFSETQ. This CDR3 contains 13 residues. CDR3 sequence (DNA): TGCGCCAGCAGCTTGACAGGGGGCACTGAAGCTTTCTTT. Its translation: CASSLTGGTEAFF.

The chain joins TRBV5-4 to TRBJ1-1; D is uncertain. CDR1 is SGHNT and CDR2 is YYREEE in the germline V gene (reference sequence). The CDR3 sequence is 12 residues long. Between the trimmed V and J ends, which lost 1 base and 9 bases, there was a span of 10 bases. The CDR3 reads CASSLYRQKAFF. CDR3 sequence (DNA): TGTGCCAGCAGCTTGTACCGTCAAAAAGCTTTCTTT.